Each of the 22 T cell receptor beta chains below was sequenced from the same sample in a study of Graves' ophthalmopathy and Graves' hyperthyroidism. Scientists amplified the TCR beta CDR3 regions from RNA transcripts. Scientists carried out first-round RT-PCR using HTBI primers and then a second-round multiplex PCR. Each CDR3 protein is one row after TCRdb ran MiXCR on the multiplex PCR reads. The table lists about 620,000 distinct CDR3 sequences, 22% of them singletons. The sample taken for sequencing was peripheral blood. The source of these receptors is a woman aged 18-29 years with stable Graves' hyperthyroidism. Some clones in this sample may be carry-over from other donors' samples.

The sample holds a few counts of this clonotype. The gene calls are TRBV9 and TRBJ1-2; D is possibly TRBD1 (5 bases). The CDR3 spans 16 residues. From germline, CDR1 is SGDLS and CDR2 YYNGEE. Trimming removed 1 base from V and 7 bases from J, with 20 bases in between. In DNA, the CDR3 is TGTGCCAGCAGCGTAAGGGGATACGAGACAGAGCGTGGCTACACCTTC. Protein sequence: CASSVRGYETERGYTF.

The sample holds many counts of this clonotype. The chain recombines TRBV6-2 or TRBV6-3 with TRBJ1-2, with 7 bases aligning to TRBD1. The CDR3 contains 15 residues. Losses at the gene ends were 4 bases for V and 2 bases for J; bases not matched to a gene: 7. Germline loops: CDR1 MNHEY, CDR2 SVGEGT. The CDR3: CASSSGQDPNYGYTF. CDR3 in DNA: TGTGCCAGCAGTTCCGGACAGGACCCAAACTATGGCTACACCTTC.

This clonotype showed up many times. This chain joins TRBV28 and TRBJ2-4; D unresolved. V was trimmed by 2 bases and J by 14 bases, leaving 13 bases between them. Germline CDR1 is MDHEN and CDR2 is SYDVKM. The CDR3 consists of 12 residues. CDR3 in DNA: TGTGCCAGCAGTTTAGGGCAGAGGATTAAGTACTTC. Protein sequence: CASSLGQRIKYF.

This clonotype was seen ten or more times. The chain links TRBV6-1 to TRBJ1-2; unclear D gene. CDR3 length: 13 residues. V was cut by 10 bases and J by 4 bases, with 16 bases left in between. Germline-derived CDR1 and CDR2 are MNHNS and SASEGT. CDR3 sequence (DNA): TGTGCCACTGCCGGCCGGGGTATCTATGGCTACACCTTC. Its translation is CATAGRGIYGYTF.

This clonotype has a count of ten or more. The chain combines TRBV5-1 with TRBJ1-5, with a possible D match to TRBD1 (6 bases). Germline V gene lookup returns CDR1 SGHRS and CDR2 YFSETQ. Trimming left V 5 bases short and J 7 bases short, with 16 bases between. This CDR3 has 14 residues. The chain's CDR3 is CASRPDRPGQPQHF. In nucleotides, the CDR3 is TGCGCCAGCAGACCCGACAGGCCGGGGCAGCCCCAGCATTTT. The whole variable domain, filled in from reference TRBV5-1 and TRBJ1-5, reads KAGVTQTPRYLIKTRGQQVTLSCSPISGHRSVSWYQQTPGQGLQFLFEYFSETQRNKGNFPGRFSGRQFSNSRSEMNVSTLELGDSALYLCASRPDRPGQPQHFGDGTRLSIL.

This clonotype was counted ten times or more. The chain is built from TRBV28 and TRBJ2-7; 11 bases are a match to TRBD2. The CDR3 sequence is 14 residues long. CDR1 is MDHEN and CDR2 is SYDVKM in the germline V gene. J gave up 4 bases and V 11 bases, and 10 bases lay outside the gene matches. The CDR3 DNA sequence: TGTGCCTCCTTACCGGGACTAGCGGAATACGAGCAGTACTTC. This codes for CASLPGLAEYEQYF.

This chain links TRBV29-1 with TRBJ2-7, with a weak D call TRBD1 (7 bases). CDR1 is SQVTM and CDR2 is ANQGSEA in the germline V gene. This CDR3 is built from 12 residues. This chain's CDR3 is CNARQGGGEQYF. The CDR3 DNA is TGCAACGCGCGACAGGGAGGTGGAGAGCAGTACTTC.

This clonotype appeared many times. The V call is TRBV6-1, the J call TRBJ2-5; 8 nucleotides match TRBD2. This CDR3 region has 13 residues. Germline V gene data show CDR1 as MNHNS and CDR2 as SASEGT. The V and J ends lost 4 bases and 7 bases, in that order; junction bases with no gene match: 5. CDR3 sequence (DNA): TGTGCCAGCAGTGGGACGGGAGGGTGGACCCAGTACTTC. This encodes CASSGTGGWTQYF.

The chain uses TRBV20-1 and TRBJ2-7, with 7 bases fitting TRBD1. Germline values: CDR1 DFQATT, CDR2 SNEGSKA (reference sequence). The CDR3 is made up of 13 amino acids. V shed 6 bases and J 1 base; nucleotides not matched to a gene: 6. The CDR3 sequence: CSASNRGSYEQYF. The CDR3 bases are TGCAGTGCATCAAACAGGGGTTCCTACGAGCAGTACTTC.

Concerning this clonotype itself: A read error may be the cause here, since a much bigger clone is one base away. Given the absence of the conserved phenylalanine or tryptophan at the CDR3 end, a read error is likely. The DNA for the CDR3 is TGTGCCAGCAGCGTAGGGGGCTTCGGGGAGCTGTTTTTG. It translates to CASSVGGFGELFL. The chain carries TRBV11-2 and TRBJ2-2; 7 bases line up with TRBD1. The trim removed 5 bases at V and 7 bases at J, leaving 4 bases unmatched. The CDR3 has 13 amino acids. The V gene's germline CDR1 is SGHAT and CDR2 FQNNGV.

This clonotype has a count of ten or more. The rearrangement uses TRBV12-3 or TRBV12-4 and TRBJ2-2; 10 bases align to TRBD2. This CDR3 region has 15 residues. Losses at the gene ends were 6 bases for V and 3 bases for J; bases not matched to a gene: 4. The chain's CDR3 is CASSPLAGDTGELFF. Here the CDR3 DNA reads TGTGCCAGCAGCCCGCTAGCGGGAGACACCGGGGAGCTGTTTTTT.

The chain uses TRBV12-3 or TRBV12-4 and TRBJ2-2; D is undetermined. This CDR3 has 18 residues. V shed 1 base and J shed 3 bases, with 18 bases lying between them. CDR3 nucleotide sequence: TGTGCCAGCAGTTTAGATTTCGGGCAGGCTGATGACACCGGGGAGCTGTTTTTT. The encoded protein is CASSLDFGQADDTGELFF.

This clonotype was seen ten or more times. DNA of the CDR3: TGTGCCAGCAGCCCGTTGACAGGAAGCACTGAAGCTTTCTTT. It yields the protein CASSPLTGSTEAFF. This sequence joins TRBV7-3 and TRBJ1-1; weak D call: TRBD1 (6 bases). The germline V gene has CDR1 SGHTA and CDR2 FQGTGA. V was shortened by 5 bases and J by 4 bases, with 14 bases between the two germline ends. The CDR3 sequence is 14 residues long.

This clonotype was seen at least ten times. V usage is TRBV6-1 and J usage is TRBJ1-3; 9 positions agree with TRBD1. CDR3 size: 15 residues. Germline V lookup: CDR1 MNHNS, CDR2 SASEGT. V shed 4 bases and J 9 bases; nucleotides not matched to a gene: 10. This chain's CDR3 is CASSATGGLGSTIYF. CDR3 nucleotide sequence: TGTGCCAGCAGTGCCACAGGGGGCTTAGGCAGCACCATATATTTT.

The chain recombines TRBV12-3 or TRBV12-4 with TRBJ2-2; D unresolved. Trimming took off 4 bases at V and 7 bases at J, with 13 bases between the two ends. The length of the CDR3 is 14 residues. The CDR3 sequence: CASSSNDRNGELFF. The CDR3 DNA follows: TGTGCCAGCAGTTCAAACGATCGAAACGGGGAGCTGTTTTTT.

This clonotype has more than one count but fewer than ten. J is TRBJ2-7 and V is TRBV25-1; either TRBD1 or TRBD2 may supply D (5 bases each). From germline, CDR1 is MGHDK and CDR2 SYGVNS. Trimming removed 6 bases at V and 3 bases at J, with 12 bases between. This CDR3 comprises 13 residues. The CDR3 spells CASRRDGDYEQYF. Written as DNA, the CDR3 is TGTGCCAGCAGACGGGACGGCGACTACGAGCAGTACTTC.

Ten or more counts support this clonotype. The chain has TRBV7-9 and TRBJ1-1; D remains unclear. In germline, CDR1 is SEHNR, CDR2 FQNEAQ (reference sequence). This CDR3 spans 15 amino acids. V gave up 1 base and J gave up 3 bases, with 12 bases separating them. The CDR3 DNA follows: TGTGCCAGCAGCTTAGTGTCGGGCTTCCACACTGAAGCTTTCTTT. It yields the protein CASSLVSGFHTEAFF.

This clonotype was observed at least ten times. This rearrangement joins TRBV11-1 to TRBJ1-1, with TRBD1 as a possible D gene (5 bases). CDR3 length: 17 amino acids. CDR1 and CDR2 from the germline V gene are SGHAT and FQDESV (reference sequence). V lost 1 base and J 4 bases, leaving 19 bases between the germline ends. The CDR3 spells CASSLGKGRAGGTEAFF. CDR3 nucleotides: TGTGCCAGCAGCTTAGGAAAGGGCAGGGCCGGAGGCACTGAAGCTTTCTTT.

Remarks on this clonotype: This may be a read error, as it is one base from a much larger clone. V gene TRBV30 combines with J gene TRBJ1-1; D gene uncertain. The ends were cut back, 2 bases at V and 1 base at J, with 11 bases in the middle. Germline V gene lookup returns CDR1 GTSNPN and CDR2 SVGIG (reference sequence). The CDR3 loop spans 14 amino acids. CDR3 DNA sequence: TGTGCCTGGAGTTTACCCCCAGGGAACACTGAAGCTTTCTTT. This encodes CAWSLPPGNTEAFF. The variable domain in full, with the rest retrieved from reference TRBV30 and TRBJ1-1, is SQTIHQWPATLVQPVGSPLSLECTVEGTSNPNLYWYRQAAGRGLQLLFYSVGIGQISSEVPQNLSASRPQDRQFILSSKKLLLSDSGFYLCAWSLPPGNTEAFFGQGTRLTVV.

This clonotype was detected ten times or more. The chain recombines TRBV27 with TRBJ2-7, with D hard to call. Germline V CDR1 and CDR2: MNHEY, SMNVEV (reference sequence). V dropped 4 bases and J dropped 6 bases, with 16 bases sitting between them. The CDR3 length is 14 residues. CDR3 bases: TGTGCCAGCAGTTCGTCGGACGCCCTATCCGAGCAGTACTTC. Translation gives CASSSSDALSEQYF.

V usage is TRBV4-1 and J usage is TRBJ2-2; 16 nucleotides align to TRBD2. The CDR3 contains 20 residues. V dropped 0 bases and J dropped 5; count of bases not matched to a gene: 9. The V gene's germline CDR1 is MGHRA and CDR2 YSYEKL. CDR3 sequence: CASSQDRGLAGGPGTGELFF. The CDR3 DNA reads TGCGCCAGCAGCCAAGATCGGGGACTAGCGGGGGGGCCGGGAACCGGGGAGCTGTTTTTT.

This clonotype was seen many times. This chain links TRBV6-4 with TRBJ2-7; 7 bases align to TRBD2. Looked up from germline, CDR1 is MRHNA and CDR2 is SNTAGT. The CDR3 covers 13 residues. The trim removed 10 bases at V and 0 bases at J, leaving 6 bases unmatched. The CDR3 is CAKWASGSYEQYF. CDR3 in DNA: TGTGCCAAATGGGCTAGCGGCTCCTACGAGCAGTACTTC.